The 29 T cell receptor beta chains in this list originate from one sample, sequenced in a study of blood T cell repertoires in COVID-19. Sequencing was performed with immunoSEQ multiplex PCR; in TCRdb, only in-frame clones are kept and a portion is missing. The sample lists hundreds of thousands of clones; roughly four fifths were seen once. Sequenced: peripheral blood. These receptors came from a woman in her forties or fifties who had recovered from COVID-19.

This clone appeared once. The CDR3 loop is CASSSRGQGVGHQPQHF. The CDR3 DNA follows: TGTGCCAGCAGCTCGCGGGGACAGGGGGTGGGGCATCAGCCCCAGCATTTT. The rearrangement links TRBV7-2 to TRBJ1-5, with 11 bases lining up with TRBD1. Germline trimming cut 4 bases from V and 5 bases from J; bases unmatched to any gene: 10. The V gene's germline CDR1 is SGHTA and CDR2 FQGNSA. The CDR3 length is 17 residues.

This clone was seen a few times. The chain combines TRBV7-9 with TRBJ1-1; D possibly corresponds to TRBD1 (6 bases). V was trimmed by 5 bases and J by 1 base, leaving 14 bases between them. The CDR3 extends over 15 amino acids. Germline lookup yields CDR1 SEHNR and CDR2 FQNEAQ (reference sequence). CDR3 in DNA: TGTGCCAGCAGCCGGAGAGGGGGTCGGAACACTGAAGCTTTCTTT. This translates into CASSRRGGRNTEAFF.

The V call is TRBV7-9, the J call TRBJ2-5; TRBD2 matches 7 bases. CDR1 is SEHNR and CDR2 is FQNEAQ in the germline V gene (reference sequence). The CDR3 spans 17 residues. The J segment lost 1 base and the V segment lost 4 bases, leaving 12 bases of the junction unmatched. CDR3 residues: CASSSLRSRESQETQYF. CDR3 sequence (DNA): TGTGCCAGCAGCTCACTTAGGTCGCGGGAGAGCCAAGAGACCCAGTACTTC. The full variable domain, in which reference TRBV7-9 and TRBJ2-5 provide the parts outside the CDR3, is DTGVSQNPRHKITKRGQNVTFRCDPISEHNRLYWYRQTLGQGPEFLTYFQNEAQLEKSRLLSDRFSAERPKGSFSTLEIQRTEQGDSAMYLCASSSLRSRESQETQYFGPGTRLLVL.

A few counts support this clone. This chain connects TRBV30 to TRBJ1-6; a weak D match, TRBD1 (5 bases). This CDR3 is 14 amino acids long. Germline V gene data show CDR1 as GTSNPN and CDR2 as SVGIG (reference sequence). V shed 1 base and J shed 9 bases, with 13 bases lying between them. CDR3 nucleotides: TGTGCCTGGAGTGCGGACACTATGATTTCACCCCTCCACTTT. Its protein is CAWSADTMISPLHF.

The CDR3 sequence is CASSPGRRAQYF. CDR3 DNA sequence: TGTGCCAGCAGCCCCGGACGGCGGGCGCAGTATTTT. V is TRBV27 and J is TRBJ2-3; maybe TRBD2 (5 bases). Germline values: CDR1 MNHEY, CDR2 SMNVEV (reference sequence). This CDR3 has 12 residues. V lost 6 bases and J 10 bases, leaving 14 bases between the germline ends.

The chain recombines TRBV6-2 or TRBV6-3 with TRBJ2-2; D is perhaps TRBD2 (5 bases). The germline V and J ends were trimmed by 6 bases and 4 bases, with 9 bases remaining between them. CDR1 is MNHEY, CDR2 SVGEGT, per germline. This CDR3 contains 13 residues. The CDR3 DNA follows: TGTGCCAGCAGCAATAGCGTCACCGGGGAGCTGTTTTTT. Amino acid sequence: CASSNSVTGELFF.

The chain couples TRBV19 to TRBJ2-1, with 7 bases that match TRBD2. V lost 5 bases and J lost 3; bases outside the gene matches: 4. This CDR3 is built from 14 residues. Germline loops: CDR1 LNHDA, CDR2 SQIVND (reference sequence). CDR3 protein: CASSSLAIYNEQFF. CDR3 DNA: TGTGCCAGTAGTTCACTAGCGATCTACAATGAGCAGTTCTTC.

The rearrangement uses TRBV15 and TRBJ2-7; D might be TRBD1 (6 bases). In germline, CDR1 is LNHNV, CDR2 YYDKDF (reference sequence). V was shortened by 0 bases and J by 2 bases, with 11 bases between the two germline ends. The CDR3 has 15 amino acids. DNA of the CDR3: TGTGCCACCAGCAGAGACCCACAGGGACCCTACGAGCAGTACTTC. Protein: CATSRDPQGPYEQYF.

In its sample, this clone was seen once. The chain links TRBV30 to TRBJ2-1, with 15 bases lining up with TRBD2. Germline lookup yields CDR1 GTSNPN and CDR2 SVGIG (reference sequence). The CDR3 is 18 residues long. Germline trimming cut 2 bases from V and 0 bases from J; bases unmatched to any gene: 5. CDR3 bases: TGTGCCTGGAGTTATGGGACTAGCGGGAGGAGCTCCTACAATGAGCAGTTCTTC. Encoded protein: CAWSYGTSGRSSYNEQFF.

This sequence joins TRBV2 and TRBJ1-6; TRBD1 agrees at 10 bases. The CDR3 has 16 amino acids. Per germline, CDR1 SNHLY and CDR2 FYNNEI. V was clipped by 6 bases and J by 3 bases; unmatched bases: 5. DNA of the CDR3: TGTGCCAGCAGGGGACAGGGGTCATACTATAATTCACCCCTCCACTTT. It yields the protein CASRGQGSYYNSPLHF.

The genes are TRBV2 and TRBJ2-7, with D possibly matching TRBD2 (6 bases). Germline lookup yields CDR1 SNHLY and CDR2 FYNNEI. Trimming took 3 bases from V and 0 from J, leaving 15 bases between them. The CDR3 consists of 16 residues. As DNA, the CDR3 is TGTGCCAGCAGTGAGGGCCCGGGACTTAGCTCCTACGAGCAGTACTTC. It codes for CASSEGPGLSSYEQYF.

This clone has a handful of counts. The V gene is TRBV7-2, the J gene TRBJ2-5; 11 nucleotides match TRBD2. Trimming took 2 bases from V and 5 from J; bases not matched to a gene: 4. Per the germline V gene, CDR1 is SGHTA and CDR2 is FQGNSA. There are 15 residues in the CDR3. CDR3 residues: CASSLLAGGSETQYF. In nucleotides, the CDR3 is TGTGCCAGCAGCTTACTAGCGGGGGGTTCGGAGACCCAGTACTTC.

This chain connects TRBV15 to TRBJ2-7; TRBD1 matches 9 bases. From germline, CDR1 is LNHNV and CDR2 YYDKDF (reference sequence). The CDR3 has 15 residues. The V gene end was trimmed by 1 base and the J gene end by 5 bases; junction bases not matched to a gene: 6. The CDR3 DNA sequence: TGTGCCACCAGCAGAGGAGGGGGACAGGGAGACGAGCAGTACTTC. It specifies CATSRGGGQGDEQYF.

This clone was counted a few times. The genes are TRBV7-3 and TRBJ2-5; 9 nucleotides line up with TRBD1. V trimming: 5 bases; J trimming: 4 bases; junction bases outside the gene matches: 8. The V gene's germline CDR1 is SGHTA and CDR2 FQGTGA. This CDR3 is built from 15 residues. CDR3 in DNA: TGTGCCAGCAGCCCCATGGGACAGGGTAGAGAGACCCAGTACTTC. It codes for CASSPMGQGRETQYF.

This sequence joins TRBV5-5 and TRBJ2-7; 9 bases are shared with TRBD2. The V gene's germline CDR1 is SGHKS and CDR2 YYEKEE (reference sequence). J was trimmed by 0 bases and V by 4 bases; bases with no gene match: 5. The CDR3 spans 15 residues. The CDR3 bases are TGTGCCAGCAGCCAGCTAGCGGGGCACTCCTACGAGCAGTACTTC. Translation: CASSQLAGHSYEQYF. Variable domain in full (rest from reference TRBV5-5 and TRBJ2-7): DAGVTQSPTHLIKTRGQQVTLRCSPISGHKSVSWYQQVLGQGPQFIFQYYEKEERGRGNFPDRFSARQFPNYSSELNVNALLLGDSALYLCASSQLAGHSYEQYFGPGTRLTVT.

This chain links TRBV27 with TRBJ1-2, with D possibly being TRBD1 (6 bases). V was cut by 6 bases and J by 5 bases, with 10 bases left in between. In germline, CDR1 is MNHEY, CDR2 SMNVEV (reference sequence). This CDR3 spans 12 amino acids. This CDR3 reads CASSHRDYGYTF. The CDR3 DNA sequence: TGTGCCAGCAGCCACAGGGATTATGGCTACACCTTC.

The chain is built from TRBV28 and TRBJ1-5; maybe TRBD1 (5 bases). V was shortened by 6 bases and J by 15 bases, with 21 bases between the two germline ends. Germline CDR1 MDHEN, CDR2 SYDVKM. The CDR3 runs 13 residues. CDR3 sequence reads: CASSQGDGRVSHF. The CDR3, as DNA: TGTGCCAGCAGCCAAGGGGATGGCAGGGTGTCGCATTTT.

CDR3 coding DNA: TGTGCCAGCAGCTTAGGGGCCGGCGGGCCTGGCCGTTCAGGACAGCACTACGAGCAGTACTTC. This translates into CASSLGAGGPGRSGQHYEQYF. This chain connects TRBV7-6 to TRBJ2-7; perhaps TRBD1 as D (6 bases). Germline CDR1 SGHVS, CDR2 FNYEAQ. Trimming removed 1 base at V and 3 bases at J, with 31 bases between. This CDR3 contains 21 residues.

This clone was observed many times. The CDR3 spells CASSQEIFGSGANVLTF. DNA for the CDR3: TGCGCCAGCAGCCAAGAAATATTCGGCTCTGGGGCCAACGTCCTGACTTTC. The V gene is TRBV4-3, the J gene TRBJ2-6; D gene unclear. The V gene lost 0 bases and the J gene lost 0 bases, with 9 bases spanning the gap. The V gene's germline CDR1 is LGHNA and CDR2 YSLEER. This CDR3 has 17 amino acids.

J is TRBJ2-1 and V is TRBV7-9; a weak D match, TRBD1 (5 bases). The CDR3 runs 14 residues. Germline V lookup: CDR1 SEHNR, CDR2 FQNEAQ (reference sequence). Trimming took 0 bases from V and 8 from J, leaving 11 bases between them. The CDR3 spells CASSLALRGHEQFF. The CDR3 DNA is TGTGCCAGCAGCTTAGCGCTAAGGGGTCATGAGCAGTTCTTC.

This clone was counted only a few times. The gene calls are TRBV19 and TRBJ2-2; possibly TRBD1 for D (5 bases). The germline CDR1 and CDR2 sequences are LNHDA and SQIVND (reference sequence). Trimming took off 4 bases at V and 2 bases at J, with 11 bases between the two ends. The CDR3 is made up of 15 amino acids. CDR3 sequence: CASSRSTVNTGELFF. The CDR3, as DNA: TGTGCCAGTAGTAGGTCGACAGTTAACACCGGGGAGCTGTTTTTT.

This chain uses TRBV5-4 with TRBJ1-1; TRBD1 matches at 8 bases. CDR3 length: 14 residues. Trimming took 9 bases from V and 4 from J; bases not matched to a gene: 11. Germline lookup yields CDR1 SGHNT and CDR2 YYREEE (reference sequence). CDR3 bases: TGTGCCACAAGGGCCGGACAGGGCGGCACTGAAGCTTTCTTT. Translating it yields CATRAGQGGTEAFF. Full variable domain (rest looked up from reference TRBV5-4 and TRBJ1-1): ETGVTQSPTHLIKTRGQQVTLRCSSQSGHNTVSWYQQALGQGPQFIFQYYREEENGRGNFPPRFSGLQFPNYSSELNVNALELDDSALYLCATRAGQGGTEAFFGQGTRLTVV.

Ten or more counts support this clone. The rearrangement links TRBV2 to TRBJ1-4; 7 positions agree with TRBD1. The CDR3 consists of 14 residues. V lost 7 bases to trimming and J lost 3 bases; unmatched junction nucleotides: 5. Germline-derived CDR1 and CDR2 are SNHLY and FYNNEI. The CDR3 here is CASTMTGPNEKLFF. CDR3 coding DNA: TGTGCCAGCACTATGACAGGGCCTAATGAAAAACTGTTTTTT.

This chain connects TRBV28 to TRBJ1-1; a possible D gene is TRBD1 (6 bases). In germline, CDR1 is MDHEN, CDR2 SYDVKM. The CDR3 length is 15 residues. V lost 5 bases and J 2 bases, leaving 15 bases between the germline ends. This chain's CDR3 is CASSPPGTLNTEAFF. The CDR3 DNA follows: TGTGCCAGCAGTCCCCCAGGGACACTAAACACTGAAGCTTTCTTT.

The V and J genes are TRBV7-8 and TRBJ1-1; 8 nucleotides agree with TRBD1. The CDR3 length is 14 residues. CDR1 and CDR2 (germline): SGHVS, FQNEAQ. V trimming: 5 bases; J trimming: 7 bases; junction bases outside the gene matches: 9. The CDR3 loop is CASSRDRTGLEAFF. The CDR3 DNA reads TGTGCCAGCAGCCGCGACCGGACAGGGCTTGAAGCTTTCTTT.

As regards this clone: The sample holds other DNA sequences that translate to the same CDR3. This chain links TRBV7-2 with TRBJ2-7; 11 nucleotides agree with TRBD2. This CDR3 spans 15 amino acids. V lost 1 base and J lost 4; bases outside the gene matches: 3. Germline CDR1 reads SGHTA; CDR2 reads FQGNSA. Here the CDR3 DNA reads TGTGCCAGCAGCTTAGAAAGACTAGCGGGGTACGAGCAGTACTTC. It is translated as CASSLERLAGYEQYF.

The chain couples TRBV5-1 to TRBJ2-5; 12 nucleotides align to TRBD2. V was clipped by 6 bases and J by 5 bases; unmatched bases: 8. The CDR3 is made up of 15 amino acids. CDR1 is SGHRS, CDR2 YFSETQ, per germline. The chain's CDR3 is CASTSLAGGPETQYF. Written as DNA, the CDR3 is TGCGCCAGCACCTCTCTAGCGGGAGGGCCGGAGACCCAGTACTTC.

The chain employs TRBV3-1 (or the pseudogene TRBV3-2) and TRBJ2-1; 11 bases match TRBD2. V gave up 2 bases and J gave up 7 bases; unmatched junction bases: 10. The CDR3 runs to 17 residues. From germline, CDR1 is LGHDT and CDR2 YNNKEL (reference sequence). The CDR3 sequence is CASSQQPTSGSLNEQFF. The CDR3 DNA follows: TGTGCCAGCAGCCAACAACCCACTAGCGGGAGTCTTAATGAGCAGTTCTTC.

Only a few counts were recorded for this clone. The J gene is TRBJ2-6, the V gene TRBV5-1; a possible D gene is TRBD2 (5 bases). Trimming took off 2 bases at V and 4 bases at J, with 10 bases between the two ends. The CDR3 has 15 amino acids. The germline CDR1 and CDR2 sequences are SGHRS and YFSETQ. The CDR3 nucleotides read TGCGCCAGCAGCTTACGAGGGAACGGGGCCAACGTCCTGACTTTC. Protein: CASSLRGNGANVLTF.